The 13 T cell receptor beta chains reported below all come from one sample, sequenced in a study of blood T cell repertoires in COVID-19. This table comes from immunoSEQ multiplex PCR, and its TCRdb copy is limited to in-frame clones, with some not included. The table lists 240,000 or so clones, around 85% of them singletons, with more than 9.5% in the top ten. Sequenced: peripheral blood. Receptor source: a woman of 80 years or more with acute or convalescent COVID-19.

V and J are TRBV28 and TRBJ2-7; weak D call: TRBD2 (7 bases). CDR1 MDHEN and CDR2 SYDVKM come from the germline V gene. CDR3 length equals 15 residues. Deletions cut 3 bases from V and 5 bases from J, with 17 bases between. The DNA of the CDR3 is TGTGCCAGCAGTTTTGGAGGGGGGGGTAACAACGAGCAGTACTTC. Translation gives CASSFGGGGNNEQYF.

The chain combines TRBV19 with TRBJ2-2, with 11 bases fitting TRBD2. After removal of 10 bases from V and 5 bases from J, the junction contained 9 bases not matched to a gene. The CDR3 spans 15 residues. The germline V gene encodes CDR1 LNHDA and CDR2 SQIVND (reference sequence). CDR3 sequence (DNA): TGTGCCACCCTCGGGGCTAGCGGGGGGACCGGGGAGCTGTTTTTT. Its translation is CATLGASGGTGELFF. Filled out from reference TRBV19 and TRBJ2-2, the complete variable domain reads DGGITQSPKYLFRKEGQNVTLSCEQNLNHDAMYWYRQDPGQGLRLIYYSQIVNDFQKGDIAEGYSVSREKKESFPLTVTSAQKNPTAFYLCATLGASGGTGELFFGEGSRLTVL.

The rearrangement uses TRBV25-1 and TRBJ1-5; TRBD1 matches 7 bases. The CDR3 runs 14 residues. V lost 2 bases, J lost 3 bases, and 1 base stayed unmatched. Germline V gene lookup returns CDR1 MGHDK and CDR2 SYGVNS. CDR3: CASSETGANQPQHF. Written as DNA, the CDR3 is TGTGCCAGCAGTGAAACAGGGGCCAATCAGCCCCAGCATTTT. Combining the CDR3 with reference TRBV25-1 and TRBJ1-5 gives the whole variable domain EADIYQTPRYLVIGTGKKITLECSQTMGHDKMYWYQQDPGMELHLIHYSYGVNSTEKGDLSSESTVSRIRTEHFPLTLESARPSHTSQYLCASSETGANQPQHFGDGTRLSIL.

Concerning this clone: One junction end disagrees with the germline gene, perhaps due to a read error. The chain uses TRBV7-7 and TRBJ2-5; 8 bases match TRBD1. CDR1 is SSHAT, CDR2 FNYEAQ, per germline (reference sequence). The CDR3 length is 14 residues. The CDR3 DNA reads TGTGCTAGCAGCCCTGGGACAGGCTGGGAGACCCAGTACTTC. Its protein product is CASSPGTGWETQYF.

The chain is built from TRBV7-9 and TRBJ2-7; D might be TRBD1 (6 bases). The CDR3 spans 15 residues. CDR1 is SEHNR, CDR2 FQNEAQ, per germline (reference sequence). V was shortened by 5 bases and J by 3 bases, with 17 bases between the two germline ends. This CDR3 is CASSHVAQGFYEQYF. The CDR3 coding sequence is TGTGCCAGCAGCCATGTGGCCCAGGGGTTCTACGAGCAGTACTTC.

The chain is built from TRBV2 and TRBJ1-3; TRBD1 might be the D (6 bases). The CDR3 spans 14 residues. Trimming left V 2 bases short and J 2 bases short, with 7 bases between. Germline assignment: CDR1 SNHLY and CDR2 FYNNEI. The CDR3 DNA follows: TGTGCCAGCAGTGAAAGGGGGACTGGAAACACCATATATTTT. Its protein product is CASSERGTGNTIYF.

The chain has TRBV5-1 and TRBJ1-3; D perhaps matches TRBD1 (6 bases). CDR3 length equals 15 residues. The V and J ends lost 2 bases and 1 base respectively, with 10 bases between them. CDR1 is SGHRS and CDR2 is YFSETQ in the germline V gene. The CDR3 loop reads CASSLAGASGNTIYF. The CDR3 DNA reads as TGCGCCAGCAGCTTAGCAGGGGCTTCTGGAAACACCATATATTTT.

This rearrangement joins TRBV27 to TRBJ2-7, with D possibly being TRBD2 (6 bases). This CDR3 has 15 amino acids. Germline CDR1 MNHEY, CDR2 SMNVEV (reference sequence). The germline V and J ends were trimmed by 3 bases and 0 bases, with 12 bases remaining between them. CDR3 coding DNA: TGTGCCAGCAGTTTTGGGGCGGGGAGCTCCTACGAGCAGTACTTC. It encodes CASSFGAGSSYEQYF.

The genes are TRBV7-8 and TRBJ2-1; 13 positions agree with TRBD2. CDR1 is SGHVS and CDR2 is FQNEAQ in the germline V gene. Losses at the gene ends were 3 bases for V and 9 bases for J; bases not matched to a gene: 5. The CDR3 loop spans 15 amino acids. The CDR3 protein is CASSFTSGGAGEQFF. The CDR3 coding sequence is TGTGCCAGCAGCTTTACTAGCGGGGGGGCGGGTGAGCAGTTCTTC.

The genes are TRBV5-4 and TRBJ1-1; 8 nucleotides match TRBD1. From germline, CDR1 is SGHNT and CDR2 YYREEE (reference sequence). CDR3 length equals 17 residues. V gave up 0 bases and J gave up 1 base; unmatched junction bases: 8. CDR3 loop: CASSLGGTGITNTEAFF. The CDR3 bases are TGTGCCAGCAGCTTGGGTGGGACAGGAATTACGAACACTGAAGCTTTCTTT.

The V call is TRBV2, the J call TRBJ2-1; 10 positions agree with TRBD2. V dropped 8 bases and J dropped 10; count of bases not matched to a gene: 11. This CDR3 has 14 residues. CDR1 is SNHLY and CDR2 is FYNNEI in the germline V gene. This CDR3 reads CASSISGGTGEQFF. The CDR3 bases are TGTGCCAGCTCCATTAGCGGGGGGACGGGAGAGCAGTTCTTC.

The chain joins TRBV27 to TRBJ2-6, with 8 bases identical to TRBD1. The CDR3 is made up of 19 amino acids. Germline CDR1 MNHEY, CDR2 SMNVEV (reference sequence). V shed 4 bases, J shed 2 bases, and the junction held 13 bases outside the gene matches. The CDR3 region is CASSSPHGQGDAGANVLTF. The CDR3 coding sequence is TGTGCCAGCAGTTCCCCCCACGGACAGGGAGACGCTGGGGCCAACGTCCTGACTTTC.

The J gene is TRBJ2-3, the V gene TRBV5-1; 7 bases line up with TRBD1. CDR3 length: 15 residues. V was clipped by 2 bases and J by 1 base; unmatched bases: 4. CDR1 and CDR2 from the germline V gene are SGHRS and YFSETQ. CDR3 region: CASSFPGTGTDTQYF. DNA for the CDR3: TGCGCCAGCAGCTTCCCCGGGACAGGCACAGATACGCAGTATTTT.